This TCR beta chain was sequenced for a study of cytomegalovirus exposure and HLA in healthy donors. Nominal health characterized the donors when sampled, though unrecorded immune exposures were likely. PCR involved 60 Vbeta and 13 Jbeta primers. Method: immunoSEQ multiplex PCR; TCRdb's copy keeps in-frame clones and lacks some. The sample shows 150,000 or so clones, approximately 80% of them seen only once. Findings and caveats of the study: Upon later analysis, HLA-associated TCR beta chains proved more clonally expanded than other, equally common chains. The study assumed roughly uniform donor sequencing depth for presence/absence analyses. With later analysis, a missense DCLRE1C variant became linked to TCR beta V- and J-gene trimming.

A remark on this clone: Its target is unknown.

V was cut by 4 bases and J by 2 bases, with 10 bases left in between. The CDR3 has 14 residues. From germline, CDR1 is SGHTA and CDR2 FQGTGA. The material sequenced was PBMCs. The V call is TRBV7-3, the J call TRBJ2-3; D is unresolved. The clonotype originates from a male donor in good health and CMV-seronegative. The chain's CDR3 is CASSSRLVTDTQYF. In nucleotides, the CDR3 is TGTGCCAGCAGCTCGCGTCTCGTCACAGATACGCAGTATTTT.